Listed below are T cell receptor beta chains from one sample, sequenced in a study of coeliac disease. The protocol was immunoSEQ multiplex PCR, while the TCRdb copy is restricted to in-frame clones and leaves out a portion. This table holds 3,500 to 5,500 clones, less than 65% found once. Input material: intraepithelial lymphocytes from the gut. These TCRs come from a young woman with active celiac disease. Both conserved end residues are trimmed from each CDR3. The order of the fields is V gene, J gene, clone size, CDR3 protein. Clone size is not always given. Where it is, it says once, few, many or a class for expanded clones.

V gene: TRBV15; J gene: TRBJ1-5; clone size: once; CDR3 protein: ATSRDLREDQPQH
V gene: TRBV5-6; J gene: TRBJ1-2; clone size: .; CDR3 protein: ASSLVGNTGGANGYT
V gene: TRBV4-2; J gene: .; clone size: .; CDR3 protein: ASSQDRSGYEQY
V gene: TRBV28; J gene: TRBJ2-2; clone size: .; CDR3 protein: ASRDSPREAGELF
V gene: TRBV28; J gene: TRBJ1-2; clone size: .; CDR3 protein: ASSSRGQGRYGYT
V gene: TRBV13; J gene: TRBJ2-7; clone size: .; CDR3 protein: ASSFALTYEQY
V gene: TRBV28; J gene: TRBJ1-4; clone size: .; CDR3 protein: ASTPLGWDSNEKLF
V gene: TRBV28; J gene: TRBJ2-2; clone size: .; CDR3 protein: ASSLAGLNTGELF
V gene: TRBV7-9; J gene: TRBJ2-1; clone size: .; CDR3 protein: ASSRRLESSYNEQF
V gene: TRBV6-1; J gene: TRBJ1-2; clone size: .; CDR3 protein: ASSENLLNYGYT
V gene: TRBV2; J gene: TRBJ1-2; clone size: .; CDR3 protein: ASMGGSGGYGYT
V gene: TRBV6-1; J gene: TRBJ2-7; clone size: .; CDR3 protein: ASSESGLYEQY
V gene: TRBV4-1; J gene: TRBJ1-5; clone size: few; CDR3 protein: ASSQVLGGNQPQH
V gene: TRBV5-6; J gene: TRBJ2-1; clone size: large; CDR3 protein: ASSFGTGRDNDEQF
V gene: TRBV14; J gene: TRBJ2-1; clone size: .; CDR3 protein: ASSVGQGLYNEQF
V gene: TRBV7-8; J gene: TRBJ2-1; clone size: .; CDR3 protein: ASSRLAHNEQF
V gene: TRBV19; J gene: TRBJ2-1; clone size: .; CDR3 protein: ASSIGDRVGWDEQF
V gene: TRBV5-6; J gene: TRBJ2-1; clone size: few; CDR3 protein: ASSLETSGVPGEQF
V gene: TRBV6-5; J gene: TRBJ2-7; clone size: once; CDR3 protein: ASSYKWESSYEQY
V gene: TRBV5-1; J gene: TRBJ2-3; clone size: .; CDR3 protein: ASSLRKAGLAKDTQY
V gene: TRBV25-1; J gene: TRBJ2-1; clone size: few; CDR3 protein: ASSVWTGNLNEQF
V gene: TRBV27; J gene: TRBJ2-1; clone size: medium-sized; CDR3 protein: ASSHLPGQPKEQF
V gene: TRBV4-3; J gene: TRBJ1-5; clone size: few; CDR3 protein: ASSQVLLSNQPQH
V gene: TRBV7-6; J gene: TRBJ2-1; clone size: .; CDR3 protein: ASSSPRLDNEQF
V gene: TRBV2; J gene: TRBJ2-3; clone size: .; CDR3 protein: ASSLRGLAGPTDTQY
V gene: TRBV11-2; J gene: .; clone size: .; CDR3 protein: ASSHGTGGFYEQY
V gene: TRBV4-1; J gene: TRBJ2-5; clone size: .; CDR3 protein: ASSQAYPGQAGETQY
V gene: TRBV7-9; J gene: TRBJ2-2; clone size: .; CDR3 protein: ASSLVGGSTGELF
V gene: TRBV28; J gene: .; clone size: few; CDR3 protein: ASSLLGGGRANYEQY
V gene: TRBV27; J gene: TRBJ2-1; clone size: .; CDR3 protein: ASRRGTAEYNEQF
V gene: TRBV4-1; J gene: TRBJ2-3; clone size: .; CDR3 protein: ASSQLAGHSTDTQY
V gene: TRBV27; J gene: TRBJ2-7; clone size: .; CDR3 protein: ASSWGLSSYEQY